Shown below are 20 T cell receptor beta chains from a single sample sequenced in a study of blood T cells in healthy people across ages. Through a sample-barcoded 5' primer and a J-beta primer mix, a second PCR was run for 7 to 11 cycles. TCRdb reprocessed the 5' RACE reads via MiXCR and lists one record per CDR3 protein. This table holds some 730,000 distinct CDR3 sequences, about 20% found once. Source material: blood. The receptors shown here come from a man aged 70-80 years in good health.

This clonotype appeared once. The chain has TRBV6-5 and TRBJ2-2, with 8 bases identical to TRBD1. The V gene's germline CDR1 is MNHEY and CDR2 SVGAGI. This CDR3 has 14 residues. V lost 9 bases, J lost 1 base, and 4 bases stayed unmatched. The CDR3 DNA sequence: TGTGCCAGTAAGACAGGGGAGAACACCGGGGAGCTGTTTTTT. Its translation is CASKTGENTGELFF.

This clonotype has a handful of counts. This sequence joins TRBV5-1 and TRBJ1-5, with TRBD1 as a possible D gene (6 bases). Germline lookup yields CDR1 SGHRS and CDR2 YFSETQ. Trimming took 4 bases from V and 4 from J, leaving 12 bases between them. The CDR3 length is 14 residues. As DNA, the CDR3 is TGCGCCAGCAGCGTGGACAGTTCGAATCAGCCCCAGCATTTT. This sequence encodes CASSVDSSNQPQHF.

The CDR3 loop is CASSLQAGVLETQYF. The CDR3 bases are TGTGCCAGCAGTTTGCAAGCGGGGGTGTTGGAGACCCAGTACTTC. This chain connects TRBV12-3 or TRBV12-4 to TRBJ2-5; 8 positions match TRBD2. The CDR3 loop spans 15 amino acids. V lost 3 bases and J lost 5; bases outside the gene matches: 8.

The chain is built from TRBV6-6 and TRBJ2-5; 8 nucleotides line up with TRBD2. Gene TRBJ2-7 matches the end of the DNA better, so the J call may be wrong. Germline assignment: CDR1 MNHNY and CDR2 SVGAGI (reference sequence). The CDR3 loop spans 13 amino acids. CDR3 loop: CASTRREGGEQYF. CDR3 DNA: TGTGCCAGCACCCGCCGGGAGGGGGGCGAGCAGTACTTC.

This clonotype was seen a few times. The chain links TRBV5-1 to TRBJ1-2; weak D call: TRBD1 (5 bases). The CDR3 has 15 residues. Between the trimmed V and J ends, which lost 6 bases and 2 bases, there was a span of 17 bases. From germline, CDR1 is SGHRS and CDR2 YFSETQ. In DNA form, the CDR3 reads TGCGCCAGCAAGTTCTCGGACACTTCAAACTATGGCTACACCTTC. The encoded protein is CASKFSDTSNYGYTF.

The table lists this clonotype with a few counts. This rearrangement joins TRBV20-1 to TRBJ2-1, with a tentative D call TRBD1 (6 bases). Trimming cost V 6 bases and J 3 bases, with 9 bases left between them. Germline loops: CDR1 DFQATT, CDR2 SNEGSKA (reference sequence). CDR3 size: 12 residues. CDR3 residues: CSAEDSYNEQFF. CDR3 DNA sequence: TGCAGTGCCGAGGACAGCTACAATGAGCAGTTCTTC.

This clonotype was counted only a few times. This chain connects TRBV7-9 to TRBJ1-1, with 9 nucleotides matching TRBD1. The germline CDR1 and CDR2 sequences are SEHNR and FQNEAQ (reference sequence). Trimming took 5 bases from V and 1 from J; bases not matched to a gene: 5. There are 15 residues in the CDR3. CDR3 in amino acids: CASSLPDRGNTEAFF. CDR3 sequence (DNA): TGTGCCAGCAGCCTACCGGACAGGGGGAACACTGAAGCTTTCTTT.

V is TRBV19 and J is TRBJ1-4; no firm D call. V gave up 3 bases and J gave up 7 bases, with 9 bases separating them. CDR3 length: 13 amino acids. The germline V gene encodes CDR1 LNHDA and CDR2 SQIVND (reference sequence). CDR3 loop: CASSMGTSEKLFF. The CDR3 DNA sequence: TGTGCCAGTAGTATGGGAACATCTGAAAAACTGTTTTTT.

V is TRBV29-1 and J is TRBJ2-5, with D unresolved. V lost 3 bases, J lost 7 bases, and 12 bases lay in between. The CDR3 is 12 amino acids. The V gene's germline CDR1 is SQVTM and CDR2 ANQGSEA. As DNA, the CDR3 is TGCAGCGTTGATGGGGTAAAAACGACCCAGTACTTC. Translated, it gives CSVDGVKTTQYF.

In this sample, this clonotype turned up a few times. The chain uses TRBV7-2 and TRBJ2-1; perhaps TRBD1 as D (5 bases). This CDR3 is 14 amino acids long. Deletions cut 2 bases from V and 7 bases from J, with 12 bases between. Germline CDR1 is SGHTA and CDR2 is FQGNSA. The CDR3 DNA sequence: TGTGCCAGCAGCTTATTGGCAGGGATGAATGAGCAGTTCTTC. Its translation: CASSLLAGMNEQFF.

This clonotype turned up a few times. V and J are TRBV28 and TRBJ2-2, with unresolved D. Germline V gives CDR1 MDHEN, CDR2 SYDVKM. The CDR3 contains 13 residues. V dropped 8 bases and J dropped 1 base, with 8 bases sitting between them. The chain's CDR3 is CASWAGNTGELFF. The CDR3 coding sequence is TGTGCCAGCTGGGCAGGGAACACCGGGGAGCTGTTTTTT.

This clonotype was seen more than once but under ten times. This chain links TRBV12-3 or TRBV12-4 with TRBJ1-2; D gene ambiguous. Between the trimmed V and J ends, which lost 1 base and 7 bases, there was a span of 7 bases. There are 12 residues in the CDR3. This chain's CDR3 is CASSLGRVGYTF. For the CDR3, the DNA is TGTGCCAGCAGTTTAGGCCGAGTTGGCTACACCTTC.

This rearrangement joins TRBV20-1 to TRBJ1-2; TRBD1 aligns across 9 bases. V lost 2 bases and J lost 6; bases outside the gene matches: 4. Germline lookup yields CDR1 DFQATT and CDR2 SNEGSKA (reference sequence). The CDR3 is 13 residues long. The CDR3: CSARWGQGDGYTF. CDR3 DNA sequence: TGCAGTGCTAGATGGGGACAGGGCGATGGCTACACCTTC.

The CDR3 sequence is CASSEKNIQYF. In DNA, the CDR3 is TGTGCCAGCAGTGAAAAAAACATTCAGTACTTC. This chain connects TRBV2 to TRBJ2-4, with D hard to call. The CDR3 consists of 11 residues. V was pared by 2 bases and J by 4 bases, with 0 bases between. The germline V gene has CDR1 SNHLY and CDR2 FYNNEI.

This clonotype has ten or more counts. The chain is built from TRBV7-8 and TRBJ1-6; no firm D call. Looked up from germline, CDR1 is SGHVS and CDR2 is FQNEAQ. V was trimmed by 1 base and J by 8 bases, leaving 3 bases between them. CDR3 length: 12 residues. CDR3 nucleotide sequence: TGTGCCAGCAGCTTAGGCTATTCACCCCTCCACTTT. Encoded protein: CASSLGYSPLHF.

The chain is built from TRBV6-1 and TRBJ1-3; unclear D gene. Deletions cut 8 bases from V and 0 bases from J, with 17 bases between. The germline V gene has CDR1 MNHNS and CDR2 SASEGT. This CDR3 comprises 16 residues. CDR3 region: CASSKTRRRSGNTIYF. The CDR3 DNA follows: TGTGCCAGCTCCAAAACCAGGAGACGCTCTGGAAACACCATATATTTT.

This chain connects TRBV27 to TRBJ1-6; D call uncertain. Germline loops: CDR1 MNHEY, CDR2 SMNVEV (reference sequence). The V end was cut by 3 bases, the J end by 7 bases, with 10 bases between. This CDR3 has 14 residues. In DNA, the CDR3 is TGTGCCAGCAGTTTCCTGGTCCTAAATTCACCCCTCCACTTT. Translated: CASSFLVLNSPLHF.

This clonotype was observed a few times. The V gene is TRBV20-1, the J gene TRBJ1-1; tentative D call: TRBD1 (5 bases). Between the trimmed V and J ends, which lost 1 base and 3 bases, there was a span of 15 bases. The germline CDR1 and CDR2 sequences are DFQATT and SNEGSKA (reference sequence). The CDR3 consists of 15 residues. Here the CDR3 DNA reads TGCAGTGCTAGAGCCAGAGAGGGGTTGTACACTGAAGCTTTCTTT. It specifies CSARAREGLYTEAFF.

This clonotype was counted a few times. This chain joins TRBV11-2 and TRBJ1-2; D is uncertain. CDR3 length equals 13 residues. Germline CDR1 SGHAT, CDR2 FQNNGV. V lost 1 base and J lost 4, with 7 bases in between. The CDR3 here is CASSLGKTYGYTF. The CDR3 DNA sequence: TGTGCCAGCAGCTTAGGGAAAACCTATGGCTACACCTTC.

CDR3 loop: CAISDLAGGTSGRGFVDEQFF. CDR3 nucleotide sequence: TGTGCCATCAGTGATCTTGCAGGAGGGACTAGCGGGAGAGGGTTCGTTGATGAGCAGTTCTTC. This chain joins TRBV10-3 and TRBJ2-1; TRBD2 matches 14 bases. Trimming removed 3 bases from V and 8 bases from J; junction bases left unmatched: 21. Germline lookup yields CDR1 ENHRY and CDR2 SYGVKD. There are 21 residues in the CDR3.